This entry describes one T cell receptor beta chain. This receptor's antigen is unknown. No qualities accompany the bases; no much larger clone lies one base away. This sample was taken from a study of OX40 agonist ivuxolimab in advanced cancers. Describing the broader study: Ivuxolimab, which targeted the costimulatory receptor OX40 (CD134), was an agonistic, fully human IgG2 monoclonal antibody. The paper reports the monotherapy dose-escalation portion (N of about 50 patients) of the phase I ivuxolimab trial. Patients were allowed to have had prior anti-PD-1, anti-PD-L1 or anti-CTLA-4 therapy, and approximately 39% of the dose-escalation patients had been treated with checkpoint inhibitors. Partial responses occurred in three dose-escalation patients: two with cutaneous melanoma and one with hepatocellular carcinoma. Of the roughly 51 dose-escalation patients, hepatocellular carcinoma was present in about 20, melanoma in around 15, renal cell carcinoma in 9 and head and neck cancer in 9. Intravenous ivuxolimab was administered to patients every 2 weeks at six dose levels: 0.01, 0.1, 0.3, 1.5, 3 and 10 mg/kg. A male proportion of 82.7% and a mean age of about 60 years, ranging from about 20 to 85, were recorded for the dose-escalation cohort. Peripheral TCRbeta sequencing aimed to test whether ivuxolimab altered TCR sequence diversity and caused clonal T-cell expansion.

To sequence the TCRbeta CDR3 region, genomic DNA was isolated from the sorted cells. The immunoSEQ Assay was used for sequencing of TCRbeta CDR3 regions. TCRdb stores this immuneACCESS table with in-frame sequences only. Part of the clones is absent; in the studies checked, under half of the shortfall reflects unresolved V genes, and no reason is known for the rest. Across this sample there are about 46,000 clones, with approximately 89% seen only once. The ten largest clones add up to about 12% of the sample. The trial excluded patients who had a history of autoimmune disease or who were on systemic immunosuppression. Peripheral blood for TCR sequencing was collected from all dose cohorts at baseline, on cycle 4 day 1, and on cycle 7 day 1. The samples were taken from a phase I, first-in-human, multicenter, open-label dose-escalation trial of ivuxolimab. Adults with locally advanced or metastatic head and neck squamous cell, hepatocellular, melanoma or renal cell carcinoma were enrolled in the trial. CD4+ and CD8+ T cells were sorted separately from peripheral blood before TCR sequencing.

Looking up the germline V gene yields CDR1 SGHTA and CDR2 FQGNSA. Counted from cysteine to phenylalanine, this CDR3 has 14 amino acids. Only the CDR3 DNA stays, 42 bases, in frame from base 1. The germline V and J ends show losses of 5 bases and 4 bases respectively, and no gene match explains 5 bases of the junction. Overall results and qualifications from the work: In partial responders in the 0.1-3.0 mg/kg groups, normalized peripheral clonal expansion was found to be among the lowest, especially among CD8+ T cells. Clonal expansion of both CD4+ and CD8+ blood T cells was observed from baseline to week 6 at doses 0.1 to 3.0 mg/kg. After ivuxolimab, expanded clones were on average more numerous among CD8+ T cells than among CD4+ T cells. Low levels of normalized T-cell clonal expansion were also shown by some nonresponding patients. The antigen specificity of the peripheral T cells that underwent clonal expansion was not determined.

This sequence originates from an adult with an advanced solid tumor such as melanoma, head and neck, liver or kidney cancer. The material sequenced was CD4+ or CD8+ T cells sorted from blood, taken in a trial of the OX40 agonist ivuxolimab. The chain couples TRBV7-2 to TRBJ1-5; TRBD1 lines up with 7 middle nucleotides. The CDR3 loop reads CASSLDRVNQPQHF. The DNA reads TGTGCCAGCAGCCTAGACAGGGTGAATCAGCCCCAGCATTTT. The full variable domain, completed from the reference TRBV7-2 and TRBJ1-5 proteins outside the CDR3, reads GAGVSQSPSNKVTEKGKDVELRCDPISGHTALYWYRQSLGQGLEFLIYFQGNSAPDKSGLPSDRFSAERTGGSVSTLTIQRTQQEDSAVYLCASSLDRVNQPQHFGDGTRLSIL.